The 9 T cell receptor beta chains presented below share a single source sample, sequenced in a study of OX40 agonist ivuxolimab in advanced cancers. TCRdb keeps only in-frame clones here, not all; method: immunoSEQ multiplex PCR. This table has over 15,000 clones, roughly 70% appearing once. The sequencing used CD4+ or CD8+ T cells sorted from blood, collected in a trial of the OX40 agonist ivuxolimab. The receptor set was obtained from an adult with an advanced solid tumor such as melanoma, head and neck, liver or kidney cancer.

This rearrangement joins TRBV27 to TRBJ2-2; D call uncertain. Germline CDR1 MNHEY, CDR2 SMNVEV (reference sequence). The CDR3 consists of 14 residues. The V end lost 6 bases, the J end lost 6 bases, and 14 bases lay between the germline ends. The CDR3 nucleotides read TGTGCCAGCAGCCCACACCCGGGCCCCGGGGAGCTGTTTTTT. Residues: CASSPHPGPGELFF.

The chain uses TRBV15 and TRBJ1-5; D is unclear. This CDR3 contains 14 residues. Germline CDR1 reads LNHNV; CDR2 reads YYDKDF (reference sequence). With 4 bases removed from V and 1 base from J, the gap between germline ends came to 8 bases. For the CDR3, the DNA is TGTGCCACCAGCACAGGACCAAGCAATCAGCCCCAGCATTTT. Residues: CATSTGPSNQPQHF. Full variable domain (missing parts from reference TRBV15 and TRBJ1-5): DAMVIQNPRYQVTQFGKPVTLSCSQTLNHNVMYWYQQKSSQAPKLLFHYYDKDFNNEADTPDNFQSRRPNTSFCFLDIRSPGLGDTAMYLCATSTGPSNQPQHFGDGTRLSIL.

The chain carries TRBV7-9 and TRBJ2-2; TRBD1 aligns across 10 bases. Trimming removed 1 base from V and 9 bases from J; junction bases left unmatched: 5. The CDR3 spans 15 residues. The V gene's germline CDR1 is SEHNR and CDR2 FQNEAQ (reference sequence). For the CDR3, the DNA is TGTGCCAGCAGCTTAGTCGGGACAGGGGACAGGGAGCTGTTTTTT. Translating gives CASSLVGTGDRELFF.

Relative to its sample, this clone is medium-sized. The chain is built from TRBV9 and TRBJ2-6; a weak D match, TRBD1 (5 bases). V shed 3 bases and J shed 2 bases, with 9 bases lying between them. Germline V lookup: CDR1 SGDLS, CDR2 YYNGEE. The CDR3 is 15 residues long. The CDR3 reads CASSASGTGANVLTF. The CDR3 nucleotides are TGTGCCAGCAGCGCCTCAGGGACTGGGGCCAACGTCCTGACTTTC.

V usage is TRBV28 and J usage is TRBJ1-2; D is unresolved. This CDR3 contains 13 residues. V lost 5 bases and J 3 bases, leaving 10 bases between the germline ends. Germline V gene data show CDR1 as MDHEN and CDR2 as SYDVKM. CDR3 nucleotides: TGTGCCAGCAGTGTAACAGAATACTATGGCTACACCTTC. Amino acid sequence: CASSVTEYYGYTF.

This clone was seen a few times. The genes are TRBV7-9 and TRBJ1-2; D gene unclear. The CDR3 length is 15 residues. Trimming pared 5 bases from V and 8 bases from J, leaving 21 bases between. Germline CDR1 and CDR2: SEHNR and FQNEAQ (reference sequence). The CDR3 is CASSPPAGFRRGYTF. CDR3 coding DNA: TGTGCCAGCAGCCCCCCGGCGGGGTTTAGGCGGGGCTACACCTTC.

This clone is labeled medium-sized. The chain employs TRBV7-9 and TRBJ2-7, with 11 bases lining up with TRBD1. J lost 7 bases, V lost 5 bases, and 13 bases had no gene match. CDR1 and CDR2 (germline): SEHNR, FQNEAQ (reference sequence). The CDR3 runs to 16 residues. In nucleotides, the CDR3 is TGTGCCAGCAGCCCACAGGGACAGGGGGGAACGGGGGAGCAGTACTTC. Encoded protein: CASSPQGQGGTGEQYF.

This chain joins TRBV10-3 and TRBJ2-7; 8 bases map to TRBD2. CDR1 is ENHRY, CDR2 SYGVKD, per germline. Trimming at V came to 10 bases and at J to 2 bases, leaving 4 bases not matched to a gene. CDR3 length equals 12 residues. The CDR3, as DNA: TGTGCCACCTCCGGGGGGGCCTACGAGCAGTACTTC. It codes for CATSGGAYEQYF.

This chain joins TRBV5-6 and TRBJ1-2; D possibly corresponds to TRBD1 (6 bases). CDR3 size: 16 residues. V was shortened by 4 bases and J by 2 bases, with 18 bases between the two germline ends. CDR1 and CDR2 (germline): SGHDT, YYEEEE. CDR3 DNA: TGTGCCAGCAGCGGGGAATATCAGGGGAAGAACTATGGCTACACCTTC. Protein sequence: CASSGEYQGKNYGYTF.